The present TCR beta chain was sequenced within a study of blood T cells in healthy people across ages. Study-level findings and limits: PBMCs left unsorted prevented a conclusive naive versus antigen-experienced comparison. Compared with aged donors, long-lived donors showed fewer expanded clones, suggesting selection.

Germline CDR1 is KGHSH and CDR2 is LQKENI. CDR3 length: 15 amino acids. V was pared by 3 bases and J by 5 bases, with 5 bases of the junction left unmatched. Concerning this clonotype itself: Antigen: not known.

The second PCR ran about 6 to 12 cycles with a sample-barcoded 5' primer and J-beta primers. Via MiXCR, TCRdb re-called the 5' RACE reads, giving one row per CDR3 protein. The table lists approximately 800,000 distinct CDR3 sequences, around 34% of them singletons, with 10% to 15% in the top ten. The donors, healthy Caucasians from Russia, were aged 6 to 90. Isolation per sample recovered at least 7 million PBMCs. The TCR was taken from a man aged 18 to 29 in good health. The chain carries TRBV18 and TRBJ2-1, with 9 bases fitting TRBD1. Sequenced: blood. The CDR3 reads CASSPRQGGDNEQFF. CDR3 nucleotides: TGTGCCAGCTCACCCCGACAGGGGGGAGACAATGAGCAGTTCTTC.